This T cell receptor (beta chain) was captured in a study of cytomegalovirus exposure and HLA in healthy donors. The study's findings and limits: From TCR beta sequences, most subjects' HLA-A and HLA-B alleles were reportedly predicted accurately. Most of the TCR beta V segments (in an earlier analysis) were productive either about 87% or about 30% of the time.

With V trimmed by 5 bases and J by 0 bases, 3 bases remained unmatched. The CDR3 extends over 15 amino acids. Germline-derived CDR1 and CDR2 are SGHNT and YYREEE (reference sequence). PCR was performed using 60 Vbeta and 13 Jbeta primers. Profiled with immunoSEQ multiplex PCR; TCRdb holds only in-frame clones, not every one. The data hold about 180,000 clones, with around four fifths observed a single time. On this clone itself: Its cognate antigen is unknown.

This receptor was identified in a woman between 55 and 75 years old in good health and CMV-seropositive. This sequence joins TRBV5-4 and TRBJ2-3; 10 bases map to TRBD2. Sequences were obtained from PBMCs. The CDR3 DNA sequence: TGTGCCAGCAGGCTAGCGGGGGTCAGCACAGATACGCAGTATTTT. Protein sequence: CASRLAGVSTDTQYF.